The subject of this entry is one T cell receptor beta chain. The antigen this receptor binds is unknown. No much larger clone is present one base from it, and per-base qualities are unavailable. V is shortened by 2 bases, J by 7 bases, and the region joining them spans 9 bases. Reading from cysteine to phenylalanine, the CDR3 counts 13 amino acids. CDR3 DNA only is kept here, 39 bases in frame from base 1. Looking up the germline V gene (reference sequence) yields CDR1 LGHDT and CDR2 YNNKEL. This record belongs to a study of Ad26.COV2.S vaccination and SARS-CoV-2 variants (dated by TCRdb to the early 2020s). For context, the study as a whole: Donors in the vaccine arm were drawn from COV1001, a multicentre, randomized, double-blind, placebo-controlled phase I-IIa trial testing Ad26.COV2.S in healthy adults. A total of some 30 samples were included in the TCR-sequenced set, comprising around 20 Ad26.COV2.S vaccine recipients, 5 placebo recipients and 8 SARS-CoV-2 convalescent individuals. TCRbeta repertoire sequencing was used to assess the specificity and breadth of SARS-CoV-2-reactive T cell receptors after Ad26.COV2.S vaccination. Dosing of Ad26.COV2.S was intramuscular, at either 5x10^10 or 1x10^11 viral particles, delivered as one shot or as two shots spaced 56 days apart. Trial participants were randomized into five groups of five, in which low-dose or high-dose Ad26.COV2.S was given once or twice, or placebo was given on both occasions. Investigators did not know the trial group allocation while performing experiments and assessing outcomes. What the work shows at the level of the full study, not this receptor alone: The study was not powered for comparison of responses between vaccine doses or regimens. It was noted by the authors that total T cell responses may have been underestimated by the TCR breadth and depth analyses. Substantial breadth of spike-specific CD8+ and CD4+ T cell responses was reported after vaccination. Ad26.COV2.S recipients had higher spike-specific TCR breadth than placebo recipients (P = 0.0014). Vaccine and placebo recipients had comparable non-spike TCR breadth, which fits with the vaccine containing only spike.

TCRbeta CDR3 regions were sequenced with the immunoSEQ Assay. After extraction, genomic DNA underwent amplification by bias-controlled multiplex PCR, followed by high-throughput sequencing. As for the authors' bioinformatics: To quantify the absolute abundance of each unique TCRbeta CDR3 region, sequences were collapsed and filtered. T cell fraction was estimated by normalizing TCRbeta template counts to usable DNA, with usable DNA measured through amplification of reference genes found in all nucleated cells. Repertoire TCRs were annotated as SARS-CoV-2-specific when V gene, CDR3 amino acid sequence and J gene were exactly matched to a known reactive TCR set. The reference SARS-CoV-2 TCR set was derived from MIRA and filtered for enrichment in COVID-19-positive ImmuneCODE repertoires, a step that removed public or cross-reactive TCRs. Based on the MIRA antigens, annotated TCRs were further analysed at the level of specific ORF or position within ORF. Breadth was defined as the number of annotated unique rearrangements divided by the total number of unique productive rearrangements, and depth was defined as the summed frequency of the annotated unique rearrangements. Group comparisons of TCR breadth used two-sided Wilcoxon rank-sum tests. TCRdb holds this immuneACCESS table with in-frame rearrangements only. Some clones are missing; in checked studies, unresolved V genes explain under half, and the rest has no known cause. V and J calls and clone size are as listed in that table; D and trimming were resolved from the DNA. This sample lists around 500,000 clones; roughly 87% were detected once. Jointly, the top ten make up over 1.5% of the sample.

The sample's treatment or condition, from its label and the paper: roughly 20 received Ad26.COV2.S at low or high dose, single or two shots; 5 received placebo; per-sample allocation not given. For vaccine and placebo recipients, the sequenced repertoires came from samples collected on day 63 after the first injection. Cohort 1b enrolled about two dozen adults aged 18-55 years at a single site in Boston, USA, between 29 July and 7 August 2020. Ad26.COV2.S consisted of a replication-incompetent adenovirus type 26 vector by which a prefusion-stabilized SARS-CoV-2 spike protein from the original Wuhan strain was expressed.

This specimen consisted of peripheral blood, obtained in a trial of Ad26.COV2.S vaccine versus placebo. This chain joins TRBV3-1 (or the pseudogene TRBV3-2) to TRBJ2-1; the best D guess is TRBD1, with 6 bases matching. This receptor was identified in a person aged 18 to 59 who received the Ad26.COV2.S COVID-19 vaccine or a placebo. Here the CDR3 is given as CASSQLGGNEQFF. The DNA is TGTGCCAGCAGCCAATTAGGGGGTAATGAGCAGTTCTTC.